What follows describes a single T cell receptor (beta chain). The target antigen is unknown. This record comes from a study of cytomegalovirus exposure and HLA in healthy donors. The study, taken as a whole, reports: A few V segments could not be told apart, such as TRBV6-2 and TRBV6-3, and were left out. It has been reported that TCR beta sequences accurately predicted the HLA-A and HLA-B alleles of most subjects. Later analysis found that TCR beta chains associated with HLA were more clonally expanded than other, equally common chains.

The PCR had 60 Vbeta and 13 Jbeta primers. Profiling relied on immunoSEQ multiplex PCR, and the TCRdb table lists in-frame clones only, not all of them. The table has more than 85,000 clones, around three quarters seen once. Donors counted as nominally healthy when sampled, yet unrecorded immune exposures were likely. CDR1 is MGHDK, CDR2 SYGVNS, per germline. V was pared by 4 bases and J by 5 bases, with 10 bases of the junction left unmatched. The CDR3 contains 16 residues. The rearrangement uses TRBV25-1 and TRBJ2-1; 8 nucleotides agree with TRBD1. Sequenced input: PBMCs. This clonotype was obtained from a female donor in good health and CMV-seropositive. The CDR3 nucleotides are TGTGCCAGCAGTGGTCTGACAGGGGCCGATAACAATGAGCAGTTCTTC. Protein sequence: CASSGLTGADNNEQFF.